The 3 T cell receptor beta chains in this list originate from one sample, sequenced in a study of blood T cell repertoires in COVID-19. The assay was immunoSEQ multiplex PCR, and TCRdb's table has in-frame clones only and misses some. The top ten clones hold approximately 18% of a sample with 160,000 or so clones, around 82% of them seen once. Specimen: PBMCs or T cells enriched from blood (not recorded which). The origin of the receptors is a man between 60 and 70 years old who had recovered from COVID-19.

This chain connects TRBV28 to TRBJ2-1, with 8 bases fitting TRBD2. Germline V gene sequence: CDR1 MDHEN, CDR2 SYDVKM. The CDR3 has 19 residues. V trimming: 4 bases; J trimming: 0 bases; junction bases outside the gene matches: 14. The CDR3 here is CASSSVAGRVFYSYNEQFF. DNA for the CDR3: TGTGCCAGCAGTTCTGTAGCGGGGAGGGTTTTTTACTCCTACAATGAGCAGTTCTTC. The entire variable domain, with the rest obtained from reference TRBV28 and TRBJ2-1, is as follows: DVKVTQSSRYLVKRTGEKVFLECVQDMDHENMFWYRQDPGLGLRLIYFSYDVKMKEKGDIPEGYSVSREKKERFSLILESASTNQTSMYLCASSSVAGRVFYSYNEQFFGPGTRLTVL.

This chain uses TRBV11-2 with TRBJ1-6; D ambiguous. Deletions cut 3 bases from V and 3 bases from J, with 12 bases between. The CDR3 sequence is 16 residues long. Germline values: CDR1 SGHAT, CDR2 FQNNGV. This CDR3 reads CASSLERELYNSPLHF. Here the CDR3 DNA reads TGTGCCAGCAGCTTGGAACGGGAACTCTATAATTCACCCCTCCACTTT.

This chain joins TRBV25-1 and TRBJ1-2; D gene ambiguous. This CDR3 has 13 residues. Germline CDR1 is MGHDK and CDR2 is SYGVNS. V gave up 5 bases and J gave up 4 bases, with 11 bases separating them. The CDR3 DNA sequence: TGTGCCAGCAGTCAGGAAATGTTCTATGGCTACACCTTC. Amino acid sequence: CASSQEMFYGYTF.